This T cell receptor (beta chain) is drawn from a study of human T cells and chemical hapten exposure. Background on the study: Alopecia areata, totalis and universalis patients, mostly female, were included.

This clonotype was seen repeatedly, ten times or more. Its specificity is not known. Individual cDNA molecules in this library carried unique molecular identifiers. Using its own MiXCR run on the RACE reads, TCRdb lists one record per CDR3 protein. The sample has a few hundred thousand distinct CDR3 sequences, roughly 6% seen once. Germline CDR1 reads SGHVS; CDR2 reads FNYEAQ. This CDR3 has 12 residues. The J segment lost 6 bases and the V segment lost 3 bases, leaving 0 bases of the junction unmatched. Time point of the sample: patch test 2, 6 weeks after DPC sensitization. This sample's treatment: therapeutic diphenylcyclopropenone sensitization with weekly scalp DPC. Findings and caveats of the study: Donors were affected by alopecia, so their immune reaction might vary from that of healthy individuals.

The TCR comes from a woman younger than 35 with alopecia areata. Some clones in this sample may be carry-over from other donors' samples. Source: whole blood, taken in connection with sensitization to the hapten diphenylcyclopropenone (DPC). This chain joins TRBV7-6 and TRBJ1-2; 8 bases fit TRBD1. The CDR3 region has the DNA TGTGCCAGCAGCTTGACAGGGGATGGCTACACCTTC. It codes for CASSLTGDGYTF.